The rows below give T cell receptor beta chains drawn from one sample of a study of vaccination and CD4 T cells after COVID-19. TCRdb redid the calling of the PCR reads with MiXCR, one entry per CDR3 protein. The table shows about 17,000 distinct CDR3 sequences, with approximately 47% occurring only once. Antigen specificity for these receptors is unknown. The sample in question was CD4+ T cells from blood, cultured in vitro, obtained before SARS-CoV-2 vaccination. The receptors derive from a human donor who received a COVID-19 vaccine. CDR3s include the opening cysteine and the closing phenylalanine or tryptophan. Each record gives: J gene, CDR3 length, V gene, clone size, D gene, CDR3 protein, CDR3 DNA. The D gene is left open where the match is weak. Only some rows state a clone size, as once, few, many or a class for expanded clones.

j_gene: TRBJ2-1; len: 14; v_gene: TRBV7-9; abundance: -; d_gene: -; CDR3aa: CASTLSSSTDEQFF; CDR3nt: TGTGCCAGCACCCTAAGCTCTAGCACAGATGAGCAGTTCTTC
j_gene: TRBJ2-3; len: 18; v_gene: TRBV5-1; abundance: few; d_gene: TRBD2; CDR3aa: CASSLQGLAGGSTDTQYF; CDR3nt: TGCGCCAGCAGCTTACAGGGACTAGCGGGGGGTAGCACAGATACGCAGTATTTT
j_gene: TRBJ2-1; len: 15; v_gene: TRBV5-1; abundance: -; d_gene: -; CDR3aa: CASSQNTGVNNEQFF; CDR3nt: TGCGCCAGCAGCCAAAACACGGGGGTAAACAATGAGCAGTTCTTC
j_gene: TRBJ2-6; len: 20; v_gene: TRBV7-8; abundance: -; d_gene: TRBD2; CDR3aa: CASSPTRLAGGLSGANVLTF; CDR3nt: TGTGCCAGCAGCCCCACCAGACTAGCGGGGGGCCTCTCTGGGGCCAACGTCCTGACTTTC
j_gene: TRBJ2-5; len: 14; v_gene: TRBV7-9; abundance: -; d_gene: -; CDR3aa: CASSPRGPGETQYF; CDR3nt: TGTGCCAGCAGCCCGCGAGGGCCAGGGGAGACCCAGTACTTC
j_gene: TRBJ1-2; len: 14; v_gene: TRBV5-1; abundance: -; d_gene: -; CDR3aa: CASSLAGEGNGYTF; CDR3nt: TGCGCCAGCAGCTTGGCCGGAGAGGGCAATGGCTACACCTTC
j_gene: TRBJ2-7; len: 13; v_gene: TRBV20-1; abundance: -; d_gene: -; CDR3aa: CSASPSGNYEQYF; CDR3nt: TGCAGTGCTAGTCCTTCAGGGAACTACGAGCAGTACTTC
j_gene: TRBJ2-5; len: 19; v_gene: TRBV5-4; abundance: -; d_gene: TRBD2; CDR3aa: CASSLSAGGATKTQETQYF; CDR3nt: TGTGCCAGCAGCTTGTCGGCGGGAGGGGCAACTAAAACCCAAGAGACCCAGTACTTC
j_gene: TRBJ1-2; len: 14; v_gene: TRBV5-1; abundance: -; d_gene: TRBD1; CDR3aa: CASRLGGGQGNDTF; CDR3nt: TGCGCCAGCAGACTTGGCGGAGGACAGGGGAACGACACCTTC
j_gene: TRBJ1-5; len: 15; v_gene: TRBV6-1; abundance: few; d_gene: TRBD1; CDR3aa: CASISRTGRNQPQHF; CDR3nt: TGTGCCAGCATATCTCGGACAGGTAGGAATCAGCCCCAGCATTTT
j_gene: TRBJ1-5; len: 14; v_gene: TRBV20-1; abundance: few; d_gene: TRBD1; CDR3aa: CSAKDRGPNQPQHF; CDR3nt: TGCAGTGCCAAAGACAGGGGGCCCAATCAGCCCCAGCATTTT
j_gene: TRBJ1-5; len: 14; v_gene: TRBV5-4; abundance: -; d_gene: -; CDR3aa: CASSLGGGDQPQHF; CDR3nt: TGTGCCAGCAGCTTGGGTGGAGGCGATCAGCCCCAGCATTTT
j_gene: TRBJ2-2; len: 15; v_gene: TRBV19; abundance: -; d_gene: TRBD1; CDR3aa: CASSRETGANGELFF; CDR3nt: TGTGCCAGTAGTAGGGAGACAGGGGCAAACGGGGAGCTGTTTTTT
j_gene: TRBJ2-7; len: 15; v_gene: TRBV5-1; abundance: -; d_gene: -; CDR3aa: CASSLVVGSSYEQYF; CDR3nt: TGCGCCAGCAGCTTGGTGGTAGGGAGCTCCTACGAGCAGTACTTC
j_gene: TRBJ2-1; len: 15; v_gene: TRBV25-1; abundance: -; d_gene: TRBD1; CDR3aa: CASIIGGQGNNEQFF; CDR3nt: TGTGCCAGCATCATAGGGGGACAGGGCAACAATGAGCAGTTCTTC
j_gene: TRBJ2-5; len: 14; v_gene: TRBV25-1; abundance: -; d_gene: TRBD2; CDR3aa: CASSRSGGAPAQYF; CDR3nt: TGTGCCAGCAGTCGGAGCGGGGGGGCCCCGGCCCAGTACTTC